The clone carrying this TCR beta chain has at least ten counts. From germline, CDR1 is DFQATT and CDR2 SNEGSKA (reference sequence). V was pared by 3 bases and J by 5 bases, with 17 bases between. The length of the CDR3 is 14 residues. Documented time point: patch test 1, 2 weeks after DPC sensitization. Treatment meaning: therapeutic diphenylcyclopropenone sensitization with weekly scalp DPC. The sample is drawn from a study of human T cells and chemical hapten exposure. TCRdb recomputed calls from the RACE reads with MiXCR, one row per CDR3 protein. Here the sample spans fewer than 500,000 distinct CDR3 sequences, approximately 4.4% being singletons.

The sample was whole blood, taken in connection with sensitization to the hapten diphenylcyclopropenone (DPC). This receptor was identified in a woman between 45 and 60 years old with alopecia areata. Some clones in this sample may be carry-over from other donors' samples. The V and J genes are TRBV20-1 and TRBJ2-7; D may be TRBD1 (5 bases). The CDR3: CSARSSRVGNEQYF. CDR3 sequence (DNA): TGCAGTGCTAGGTCGTCCAGGGTCGGAAACGAGCAGTACTTC.